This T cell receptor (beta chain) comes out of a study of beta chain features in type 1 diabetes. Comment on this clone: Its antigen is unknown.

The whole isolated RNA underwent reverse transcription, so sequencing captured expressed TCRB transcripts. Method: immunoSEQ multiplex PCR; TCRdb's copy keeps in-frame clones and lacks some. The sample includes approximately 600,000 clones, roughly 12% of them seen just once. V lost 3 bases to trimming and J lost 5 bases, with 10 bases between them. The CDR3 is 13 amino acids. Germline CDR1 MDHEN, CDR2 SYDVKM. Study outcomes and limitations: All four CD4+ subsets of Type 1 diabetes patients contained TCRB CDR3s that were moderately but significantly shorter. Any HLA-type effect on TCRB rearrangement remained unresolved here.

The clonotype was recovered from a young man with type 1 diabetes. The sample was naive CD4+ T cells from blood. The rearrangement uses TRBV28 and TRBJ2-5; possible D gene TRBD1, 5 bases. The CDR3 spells CASSLSAGETQYF. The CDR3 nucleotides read TGTGCCAGCAGTTTGAGCGCAGGGGAGACCCAGTACTTC. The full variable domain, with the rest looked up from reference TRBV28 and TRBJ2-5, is DVKVTQSSRYLVKRTGEKVFLECVQDMDHENMFWYRQDPGLGLRLIYFSYDVKMKEKGDIPEGYSVSREKKERFSLILESASTNQTSMYLCASSLSAGETQYFGPGTRLLVL.